These T cell receptor beta chains were read from a single sample in a study of Ad26.COV2.S vaccination and SARS-CoV-2 variants. Using immunoSEQ multiplex PCR, the repertoire was profiled, and TCRdb retains in-frame clones only, with some absent. There are around 400,000 clones in the sample; roughly 80% occur only once, and about 7.4% lies in the top ten. Sequenced here: peripheral blood, sampled in a trial of Ad26.COV2.S vaccine versus placebo. The origin of the receptors is a person aged 18 to 65 who received the Ad26.COV2.S COVID-19 vaccine or a placebo. CDR3s include the opening cysteine and the closing phenylalanine or tryptophan. The D gene is left open where the match is weak. Clone size is shown for a subset of rows, as once, few, many or a class of expanded clone.

v_gene	d_gene	abundance	j_gene	CDR3aa	CDR3nt
TRBV11-2	-	-	TRBJ1-5	CASSLLPRAGQPQHF	TGTGCCAGCAGCTTATTACCCAGGGCGGGTCAGCCCCAGCATTTT
TRBV25-1	-	-	TRBJ1-2	CASSEYSSGYTF	TGTGCCAGCAGTGAATATTCGTCAGGCTACACCTTC
TRBV11-1	-	-	TRBJ2-7	CASSLVSYEQYF	TGTGCCAGCAGCTTAGTCTCCTACGAGCAGTACTTC
TRBV5-1	-	-	TRBJ1-2	CASSLSPKDYGYTF	TGCGCCAGCAGCTTGTCACCCAAGGACTATGGCTACACCTTC
TRBV7-2	-	few	TRBJ1-2	CASSLMAQGYTF	TGTGCCAGCAGCCTAATGGCCCAAGGCTACACCTTC
TRBV5-4	TRBD2	-	TRBJ2-3	CASGRGATDTQYF	TGTGCCAGCGGGCGGGGGGCCACAGATACGCAGTATTTT
TRBV6-5	-	-	TRBJ1-2	CASCLLGDQLGYTF	TGTGCCAGCTGCCTTTTAGGGGACCAATTAGGCTACACCTTC
TRBV19	-	-	TRBJ2-1	CASSFLGGVIHNEQFF	TGTGCCAGTAGTTTCCTGGGCGGTGTGATCCACAATGAGCAGTTCTTC
TRBV7-2	-	-	TRBJ2-7	CASMPQVHSYEQYF	TGTGCCAGCATGCCTCAGGTTCACTCCTACGAGCAGTACTTC
TRBV11-3	-	-	TRBJ1-2	CASSLEKRRGASYGYTF	TGTGCCAGCAGCTTAGAGAAGCGGCGGGGGGCAAGCTATGGCTACACCTTC
TRBV7-9	-	-	TRBJ2-1	CASSPSPTSSYNEQFF	TGTGCCAGCAGCCCGAGCCCCACTAGCTCCTACAATGAGCAGTTCTTC
TRBV3-1/TRBV3-2	-	-	TRBJ2-5	CASSSPYQETQYF	TGTGCCAGCAGTAGTCCTTACCAAGAGACCCAGTACTTC
TRBV4-1	TRBD2	-	TRBJ2-1	CASSREGTSGVSSYNEQFF	TGCGCCAGCAGCCGAGAAGGGACTAGCGGGGTGAGTTCCTACAATGAGCAGTTCTTC
TRBV4-1	-	-	TRBJ2-6	CASSWDAGTGANVLTF	TGCGCCAGCAGCTGGGACGCGGGAACTGGGGCCAACGTCCTGACTTTC
TRBV9	-	-	TRBJ1-4	CASSAGLGDEKLFF	TGTGCCAGCAGCGCAGGGTTGGGCGATGAAAAACTGTTTTTT
TRBV11-2	-	-	TRBJ2-7	CASSLDWRSYEQYF	TGTGCCAGCAGCTTAGACTGGCGCTCCTACGAGCAGTACTTC
TRBV11-2	-	-	TRBJ2-7	CASSLEGGQYF	TGTGCCAGCAGCTTAGAGGGCGGGCAGTACTTC
TRBV15	-	-	TRBJ1-5	CATSRDSGVQPQHF	TGTGCCACCAGCAGAGATTCGGGGGTTCAGCCCCAGCATTTT
TRBV4-1	-	-	TRBJ1-2	CASSQDLFGTFYGYTF	TGCGCCAGCAGCCAAGATTTATTCGGGACATTCTATGGCTACACCTTC
TRBV9	TRBD2	-	TRBJ2-5	CASSVAIAGGPETQYF	TGTGCCAGCAGCGTAGCTATAGCGGGGGGCCCAGAGACCCAGTACTTC
TRBV7-2	-	-	TRBJ2-5	CASSLGGSQYF	TGTGCCAGCAGCTTAGGAGGATCGCAGTACTTC
TRBV9	-	-	TRBJ2-5	CASSVQPTGETQYF	TGTGCCAGCAGCGTCCAACCCACGGGGGAGACCCAGTACTTC
TRBV28	TRBD2	-	TRBJ2-7	CASSPPGEREPEQYF	TGTGCCAGCAGCCCCCCGGGCGAGCGGGAGCCCGAGCAGTACTTC
TRBV6-5	-	-	TRBJ2-4	CASNPLGAKNIQYF	TGTGCCAGCAACCCACTAGGGGCCAAAAACATTCAGTACTTC
TRBV6-5	-	-	TRBJ1-2	CASSFSSSISYGYTF	TGTGCCAGCAGTTTTTCGTCTAGTATATCCTATGGCTACACCTTC
TRBV27	-	-	TRBJ1-1	CASSLPGTEAFF	TGTGCCAGTTCGTTACCGGGAACTGAAGCTTTCTTT
TRBV5-1	-	once	TRBJ1-2	CASSPLKGQFFNYGYTF	TGCGCCAGCAGCCCTCTTAAAGGACAGTTCTTTAACTATGGCTACACCTTC
TRBV5-6	TRBD2	-	TRBJ2-7	CASSSIAGHTYEQYF	TGTGCCAGCAGCTCAATAGCGGGACACACCTACGAGCAGTACTTC
TRBV11-3	TRBD1	-	TRBJ2-7	CASSEGGTGRNEQYF	TGTGCCAGCAGCGAAGGGGGGACAGGGCGAAACGAGCAGTACTTC
TRBV6-5	TRBD1	-	TRBJ1-3	CASVAGGLGNTIYF	TGTGCCAGCGTCGCAGGGGGGTTGGGAAACACCATATATTTT
TRBV12-3/TRBV12-4	-	-	TRBJ1-5	CASGRRSNQPQHF	TGTGCCAGCGGTCGACGGAGCAATCAGCCCCAGCATTTT
TRBV11-2	-	-	TRBJ1-1	CASSLGGTMNTEAFF	TGTGCCAGCAGCTTAGGGGGGACAATGAACACTGAAGCTTTCTTT
TRBV5-4	TRBD2	-	TRBJ2-2	CASRDTSGRNTGELFF	TGTGCCAGCAGAGACACTAGCGGGCGCAACACCGGGGAGCTGTTTTTT
TRBV12-5	TRBD1	-	TRBJ2-1	CASGLFRGWDNEQFF	TGTGCTAGTGGTTTGTTCAGGGGGTGGGACAATGAGCAGTTCTTC
TRBV5-1	-	once	TRBJ1-2	CASSPGGAAFYGYTF	TGCGCCAGCAGCCCGGGGGGGGCCGCGTTCTATGGCTACACCTTC
TRBV6-5	TRBD2	-	TRBJ2-7	CASSYGTGGYEQYF	TGTGCCAGCAGTTACGGGACGGGAGGCTACGAGCAGTACTTC
TRBV12-3/TRBV12-4	-	few	TRBJ1-2	CASSSQINYGYTF	TGTGCCAGCAGTTCGCAGATTAACTATGGCTACACCTTC
TRBV2	-	-	TRBJ1-6	CASSEQGRAPLHF	TGTGCCAGCAGTGAACAGGGCCGGGCACCCCTCCACTTT
TRBV5-1	-	-	TRBJ1-6	CASSLLEPYNSPLHF	TGCGCCAGCAGTTTACTGGAGCCCTATAATTCACCCCTCCACTTT
TRBV10-3	-	-	TRBJ1-5	CAISGYPTDSNQPQHF	TGTGCCATCAGTGGGTATCCAACGGATAGCAATCAGCCCCAGCATTTT
TRBV4-1	-	once	TRBJ2-1	CASSQPSGTQFF	TGCGCCAGCAGCCAACCTTCCGGGACCCAGTTCTTC
TRBV18	TRBD2	-	TRBJ2-7	CASSPRSGSSYEQYF	TGTGCCAGCTCCCCTCGTAGCGGGAGCTCCTACGAGCAGTACTTC
TRBV4-2	-	-	TRBJ2-1	CASSQDAGDGQFF	TGTGCCAGCAGCCAGGATGCAGGGGACGGGCAGTTCTTC
TRBV7-8	-	-	TRBJ2-2	CASSPVGGGPGGELFF	TGTGCCAGCAGCCCCGTGGGCGGGGGCCCCGGCGGGGAGCTGTTTTTT
TRBV12-3/TRBV12-4	TRBD1	-	TRBJ2-5	CASSLGQWETQYF	TGTGCCAGCAGTTTGGGACAGTGGGAGACCCAGTACTTC
TRBV2	-	-	TRBJ2-7	CASKEDSYEQYF	TGTGCCAGCAAGGAAGACTCCTACGAGCAGTACTTC
TRBV4-3	-	-	TRBJ1-4	CASSQVGWEGLFF	TGCGCCAGCAGCCAAGTGGGTTGGGAAGGACTGTTTTTT
TRBV5-4	TRBD1	-	TRBJ1-1	CASSLAIRGTEAFF	TGTGCCAGCAGCTTGGCCATCAGGGGGACTGAAGCTTTCTTT
TRBV5-6	TRBD1	once	TRBJ2-7	CASTTLRGRIDF	TGTGCCAGCACCACTCTCAGGGGGCGTATCGACTTC
TRBV18	-	few	TRBJ2-3	CASSPGLTSDTQYF	TGTGCCAGCTCACCGGGACTTACCTCGGATACGCAGTATTTT
TRBV7-9	TRBD1	-	TRBJ2-3	CASSLGQGEADTQYF	TGTGCCAGCAGCTTGGGACAGGGGGAGGCAGATACGCAGTATTTT
TRBV6-1	TRBD1	-	TRBJ2-2	CASSESGQGGGELFF	TGTGCCAGCAGTGAATCGGGACAGGGCGGCGGGGAGCTGTTTTTT
TRBV4-1	TRBD2	-	TRBJ2-3	CASSQDWTSIDTQYF	TGCGCCAGCAGCCAAGATTGGACTAGCATAGATACGCAGTATTTT
TRBV9	-	-	TRBJ2-3	CASSVGWGTDTQYF	TGTGCCAGCAGCGTAGGGTGGGGGACAGATACGCAGTATTTT
TRBV5-1	-	-	TRBJ2-5	CASTQVGRFQETQYF	TGCGCCAGCACGCAGGTAGGACGGTTTCAAGAGACCCAGTACTTC
TRBV10-3	-	-	TRBJ1-3	CAINRGILSSGNTIYF	TGTGCCATCAACAGAGGGATTTTGAGCTCTGGAAACACCATATATTTT
TRBV30	TRBD1	-	TRBJ2-3	CAATSGTVTDTQYF	TGTGCCGCGACATCCGGGACAGTAACAGATACGCAGTATTTT
TRBV21-1	-	once	TRBJ2-7	CASSKDFSGWNEQYF	TGTGCCAGCAGCAAAGATTTTAGCGGTTGGAACGAGCAGTACTTC
TRBV6-5	-	-	TRBJ2-1	CASRQDSSYNEQFF	TGTGCCAGCAGACAGGATAGCTCCTACAATGAGCAGTTCTTC